The next 29 T cell receptor beta chains were all read from a single sample in a study of T-cell memory formation after mild COVID-19 (dated by TCRdb to about 2021). The library was generated by 5' RACE. The sample was run on an Illumina NovaSeq 6000. The raw public data were reprocessed by TCRdb itself: fastp quality trimming at Q25, MiXCR clonotype calling, in-frame beta chains only. Each CDR3 protein appears once, grouped with its most common genes and DNA. Within this sample are around 420,000 distinct CDR3 sequences, with 20% to 25% of them counted one time only. About 10% of the sample is in the top ten clones. Sequenced: PBMCs or a T cell subset sorted from them (not recorded which). These receptors were taken from an adult woman who had mild COVID-19 (a few samples of this study predate the infection). The sample titles of this study are shuffled in the database, so cell type and time point are left out; the donor was told from shared clones.

This clonotype was seen a handful of times. The CDR3 DNA follows: TGTGCCAGCAGCAGCGGGACTAGCGGGGGGGATAGCACAGATACGCAGTATTTT. It encodes CASSSGTSGGDSTDTQYF. V gene TRBV7-2 combines with J gene TRBJ2-3; 16 nucleotides match TRBD2. Germline-derived CDR1 and CDR2 are SGHTA and FQGNSA. After removal of 5 bases from V and 0 bases from J, the junction contained 5 bases not matched to a gene. The CDR3 covers 18 residues.

This clonotype turned up a few times. This chain joins TRBV9 and TRBJ1-6, with 9 bases matching TRBD1. The CDR3 sequence is 12 residues long. Germline CDR1 is SGDLS and CDR2 is YYNGEE. Losses at the gene ends were 7 bases for V and 7 bases for J; bases not matched to a gene: 0. The CDR3 region has the DNA TGTGCCAGCGGGACAGGGAATTCACCCCTCCACTTT. Its translation is CASGTGNSPLHF.

There are a few counts of this clonotype. This chain connects TRBV19 to TRBJ2-3, with TRBD2 as a possible D gene (5 bases). The CDR3 extends over 17 amino acids. Germline CDR1 and CDR2: LNHDA and SQIVND (reference sequence). The V and J ends lost 3 bases and 1 base respectively, with 17 bases between them. Written as DNA, the CDR3 is TGTGCCAGTAGTATTTCGGCCTGGGCGGGCCGCACAGATACGCAGTATTTT. It is translated as CASSISAWAGRTDTQYF.

V is TRBV4-1 and J is TRBJ1-6, with D unclear. Germline V lookup: CDR1 MGHRA, CDR2 YSYEKL. Deletions cut 4 bases from V and 5 bases from J, with 12 bases between. The CDR3 extends over 15 amino acids. This CDR3 is CASSPSSVDNSPLHF. DNA for the CDR3: TGCGCCAGCAGCCCCTCGAGCGTAGATAATTCACCCCTCCACTTT.

This clonotype occurred a few times. This rearrangement joins TRBV6-1 to TRBJ2-2; 8 positions agree with TRBD1. Trimming cost V 6 bases and J 4 bases; bases outside gene matches: 7. Per the germline V gene, CDR1 is MNHNS and CDR2 is SASEGT. The CDR3 spans 15 residues. The chain's CDR3 is CASRNRQGTTGELFF. The DNA of the CDR3 is TGTGCCAGCAGAAACCGACAGGGGACCACCGGGGAGCTGTTTTTT.

The chain combines TRBV25-1 with TRBJ1-2, with TRBD1 matching over 8 bases. V was clipped by 3 bases and J by 4 bases; unmatched bases: 4. This CDR3 has 14 residues. Per germline, CDR1 MGHDK and CDR2 SYGVNS. The DNA of the CDR3 is TGTGCCAGCAGTGAGTTCGACAGGGGCTATGGCTACACCTTC. Translating gives CASSEFDRGYGYTF.

The V and J genes are TRBV7-9 and TRBJ2-1; maybe TRBD2 (5 bases). Germline V CDR1 and CDR2: SEHNR, FQNEAQ (reference sequence). The ends were cut back, 5 bases at V and 4 bases at J, with 27 bases in the middle. CDR3 length equals 19 residues. The CDR3 DNA sequence: TGTGCCAGCAGCCCGGAACTAGTCTCCCGACATCATGGGTACAATGAGCAGTTCTTC. Translating it yields CASSPELVSRHHGYNEQFF.

This chain links TRBV12-3 or TRBV12-4 with TRBJ2-5, with 8 bases lining up with TRBD1. The CDR3 has 14 residues. V was clipped by 6 bases and J by 8 bases; unmatched bases: 11. This chain's CDR3 is CASSRTGYSETQYF. The CDR3 DNA reads as TGTGCCAGCAGCCGGACAGGGTATAGTGAAACCCAGTACTTC.

The gene calls are TRBV24-1 and TRBJ2-1; 11 bases are a match to TRBD2. CDR1 and CDR2 from the germline V gene are KGHDR and SFDVKD. CDR3 length: 13 residues. V was clipped by 4 bases and J by 14 bases; unmatched bases: 6. The CDR3 bases are TGTGCCACCAGTGAGGAGACTAGCGGGATGGAGTTCTTC. Translated, it gives CATSEETSGMEFF.

This sequence joins TRBV20-1 and TRBJ1-1; D gene unclear. The CDR3 has 13 residues. V lost 3 bases, J lost 6 bases, and 14 bases lay in between. Germline V lookup: CDR1 DFQATT, CDR2 SNEGSKA (reference sequence). The CDR3 sequence: CSASKVGRPEAFF. The CDR3 DNA reads TGCAGTGCTAGTAAAGTTGGGCGACCTGAAGCTTTCTTT.

The chain links TRBV9 to TRBJ2-1; tentatively, D is TRBD2 (6 bases). Germline CDR1 reads SGDLS; CDR2 reads YYNGEE. The CDR3 loop spans 15 amino acids. V dropped 1 base and J dropped 7 bases, with 15 bases sitting between them. The CDR3 nucleotides are TGTGCCAGCAGCGTAAACCCGACTAGGCCTAATGAGCAGTTCTTC. It is translated as CASSVNPTRPNEQFF.

The gene calls are TRBV6-5 and TRBJ1-2; TRBD1 might be the D (5 bases). CDR1 MNHEY and CDR2 SVGAGI come from the germline V gene. The CDR3 is 14 residues long. Deletions cut 6 bases from V and 8 bases from J, with 19 bases between. This CDR3 reads CASSFRDLGYGYTF. The CDR3 DNA sequence: TGTGCCAGCAGCTTCCGGGACCTCGGGTACGGCTACACCTTC.

This clonotype has only a few counts. V and J are TRBV20-1 and TRBJ2-3, with 9 bases matching TRBD1. The V and J ends lost 1 base and 1 base, in that order; junction bases with no gene match: 6. The CDR3 consists of 16 residues. Germline loops: CDR1 DFQATT, CDR2 SNEGSKA (reference sequence). The CDR3 reads CSARGTRQGGTDTQYF. CDR3 nucleotides: TGCAGTGCTAGAGGGACCAGACAGGGGGGCACAGATACGCAGTATTTT.

This sequence joins TRBV12-3 or TRBV12-4 and TRBJ1-6; D is uncertain. This CDR3 has 15 amino acids. V was clipped by 2 bases and J by 5 bases, with 10 bases between them. The CDR3 loop reads CASSLRSPDNSPLHF. CDR3 bases: TGTGCCAGCAGTTTACGATCGCCTGATAATTCACCCCTCCACTTT.

CDR3 residues: CAHGGRSTDTQYF. CDR3 DNA: TGTGCCCACGGGGGACGGAGCACAGATACGCAGTATTTT. The chain couples TRBV2 to TRBJ2-3; weak D call: TRBD2 (6 bases). The CDR3 contains 13 residues. CDR1 SNHLY and CDR2 FYNNEI come from the germline V gene. V was clipped by 11 bases and J by 0 bases, with 12 bases between them.

The chain employs TRBV30 and TRBJ1-5; 7 bases map to TRBD1. CDR3 length equals 13 residues. Germline values: CDR1 GTSNPN, CDR2 SVGIG (reference sequence). V lost 5 bases, J lost 2 bases, and 3 bases stayed unmatched. CDR3 protein: CAWAGTGNQPQHF. The CDR3 region has the DNA TGTGCCTGGGCCGGGACAGGCAATCAGCCCCAGCATTTT.

Many counts were recorded for this clonotype. The genes are TRBV7-3 and TRBJ2-1; D ambiguous. The V and J ends lost 0 bases and 6 bases respectively, with 3 bases between them. This CDR3 has 12 residues. CDR1 is SGHTA, CDR2 FQGTGA, per germline. CDR3 DNA: TGTGCCAGCAGCTTAACTAGCAATGAGCAGTTCTTC. It translates to CASSLTSNEQFF.

This clonotype was seen repeatedly, ten times or more. The chain has TRBV19 and TRBJ2-1; tentatively, D is TRBD2 (5 bases). The V gene lost 1 base and the J gene lost 7 bases, with 5 bases spanning the gap. This CDR3 is 12 amino acids long. CDR1 is LNHDA, CDR2 SQIVND, per germline (reference sequence). CDR3 nucleotides: TGTGCCAGTAGTATAGGCGGGAATGAGCAGTTCTTC. Its translation: CASSIGGNEQFF.

The chain couples TRBV12-3 or TRBV12-4 to TRBJ1-1; TRBD1 agrees at 9 bases. With 7 bases clipped from V and 1 base from J, the junction kept 4 bases outside the gene matches. This CDR3 has 14 amino acids. The DNA of the CDR3 is TGTGCCAGCACCTTGGACAGGGGGAACACTGAAGCTTTCTTT. It codes for CASTLDRGNTEAFF.

This clonotype occurred a few times. This chain uses TRBV4-2 with TRBJ2-3; D uncertain. CDR1 LGHNA and CDR2 YNFKEQ come from the germline V gene. The CDR3 loop spans 13 amino acids. Between the trimmed V and J ends, which lost 0 bases and 7 bases, there was a span of 8 bases. CDR3 in amino acids: CASSQESGYTQYF. CDR3 coding DNA: TGTGCCAGCAGCCAAGAGTCGGGTTATACGCAGTATTTT.

V is TRBV24-1 and J is TRBJ2-2; 12 nucleotides agree with TRBD2. The CDR3 runs 17 residues. The J segment lost 5 bases and the V segment lost 2 bases, leaving 5 bases of the junction unmatched. The germline V gene has CDR1 KGHDR and CDR2 SFDVKD. This chain's CDR3 is CATSDSTSGGWTGELFF. CDR3 nucleotide sequence: TGTGCCACCAGTGATTCGACTAGCGGGGGTTGGACCGGGGAGCTGTTTTTT.

The chain joins TRBV7-8 to TRBJ1-1; unclear D gene. CDR1 is SGHVS, CDR2 FQNEAQ, per germline. V lost 1 base and J 4 bases, leaving 10 bases between the germline ends. The CDR3 totals 14 residues. The CDR3 here is CASSLDRGGTEAFF. CDR3 DNA: TGTGCCAGCAGCTTAGATCGGGGAGGCACTGAAGCTTTCTTT.

The V gene is TRBV5-1, the J gene TRBJ2-1; 11 bases fit TRBD1. J was trimmed by 2 bases and V by 7 bases; bases with no gene match: 5. The germline gives CDR1 SGHRS, CDR2 YFSETQ. The CDR3 is made up of 15 amino acids. The CDR3 region is CASARTGGAYNEQFF. The CDR3 DNA reads TGCGCCAGCGCTCGGACAGGGGGCGCCTACAATGAGCAGTTCTTC. The complete variable domain, with remaining parts taken from reference TRBV5-1 and TRBJ2-1, reads KAGVTQTPRYLIKTRGQQVTLSCSPISGHRSVSWYQQTPGQGLQFLFEYFSETQRNKGNFPGRFSGRQFSNSRSEMNVSTLELGDSALYLCASARTGGAYNEQFFGPGTRLTVL.

This clonotype was found many times. The V gene is TRBV6-6, the J gene TRBJ2-7; D not certain. This CDR3 comprises 14 residues. Trimming shortened V by 5 bases and J by 3 bases, and 14 bases separated the two germline ends. Germline V gene sequence: CDR1 MNHNY, CDR2 SVGAGI (reference sequence). The CDR3 loop is CASSNPPGYYEQYF. CDR3 in DNA: TGTGCCAGCAGTAACCCGCCTGGGTACTACGAGCAGTACTTC.

J is TRBJ2-5 and V is TRBV15; D is uncertain. Trimming left V 0 bases short and J 1 base short, with 6 bases between. CDR3 length: 14 residues. The germline V gene has CDR1 LNHNV and CDR2 YYDKDF (reference sequence). As DNA, the CDR3 is TGTGCCACCAGCAGAGACCGGACCCAAGAGACCCAGTACTTC. This sequence encodes CATSRDRTQETQYF.

The chain uses TRBV4-1 and TRBJ2-7; possibly TRBD1 for D (5 bases). Germline CDR1 and CDR2: MGHRA and YSYEKL. The CDR3 is 13 amino acids. The ends were cut back, 6 bases at V and 3 bases at J, with 12 bases in the middle. CDR3 sequence: CASSTGFLYEQYF. CDR3 nucleotide sequence: TGCGCCAGCAGTACAGGATTCCTCTACGAGCAGTACTTC.

This chain joins TRBV5-5 and TRBJ1-2; 9 nucleotides match TRBD1. Per germline, CDR1 SGHKS and CDR2 YYEKEE (reference sequence). CDR3 length: 14 residues. The V gene end was trimmed by 3 bases and the J gene end by 8 bases; junction bases not matched to a gene: 8. CDR3 residues: CASSSPGQGVGYTF. The CDR3 DNA reads TGTGCCAGCAGCTCTCCGGGACAGGGCGTAGGCTACACCTTC.

The V call is TRBV24-1, the J call TRBJ2-1; TRBD1 or TRBD2 may be the D gene (5 bases each). The CDR3 runs 16 residues. Between the trimmed V and J ends, which lost 3 bases and 6 bases, there was a span of 17 bases. The germline V gene encodes CDR1 KGHDR and CDR2 SFDVKD. The CDR3 loop is CATSDTSGQWGNEQFF. The CDR3 region has the DNA TGTGCCACCAGTGATACCTCGGGGCAGTGGGGCAATGAGCAGTTCTTC.

The chain is built from TRBV20-1 and TRBJ2-7, with D tentatively TRBD2 (6 bases). The germline V and J ends were trimmed by 3 bases and 0 bases, with 15 bases remaining between them. The CDR3 spans 15 residues. Germline V gives CDR1 DFQATT, CDR2 SNEGSKA (reference sequence). The CDR3 reads CSASVTGGNSYEQYF. In DNA, the CDR3 is TGCAGTGCTAGTGTCACGGGCGGGAACTCCTACGAGCAGTACTTC.